The next 28 T cell receptor beta chains were all read from a single sample in a study of blood T cell repertoires in COVID-19. Assay used: immunoSEQ multiplex PCR; TCRdb lists only in-frame clones, some missing. This sample has under 450,000 clones, with roughly 87% found just once. Sequencing was carried out using PBMCs or T cells enriched from blood (not recorded which). The receptor source for this set is a woman aged 25 to 39 who had recovered from COVID-19.

The chain links TRBV7-9 to TRBJ2-7, with D perhaps TRBD2 (5 bases). This CDR3 is built from 15 residues. V was pared by 1 base and J by 0 bases, with 10 bases between. Germline-derived CDR1 and CDR2 are SEHNR and FQNEAQ (reference sequence). The CDR3 sequence is CASSLEAGSSYEQYF. CDR3 in DNA: TGTGCCAGCAGCTTAGAGGCGGGTTCCTCCTACGAGCAGTACTTC.

The chain couples TRBV9 to TRBJ1-2; D may be TRBD1 (5 bases). The V gene lost 0 bases and the J gene lost 3 bases, with 12 bases spanning the gap. From germline, CDR1 is SGDLS and CDR2 YYNGEE. The CDR3 is 15 residues long. The CDR3 DNA is TGTGCCAGCAGCGTAGAACCAGGGTCGTACTATGGCTACACCTTC. Protein: CASSVEPGSYYGYTF.

The chain recombines TRBV28 with TRBJ2-3, with D hard to call. Germline CDR1 and CDR2: MDHEN and SYDVKM. V lost 4 bases and J 1 base, leaving 9 bases between the germline ends. The CDR3 is 14 amino acids. The CDR3 is CASSSARRTDTQYF. CDR3 DNA: TGTGCCAGCAGTTCCGCTAGACGCACAGATACGCAGTATTTT. Together with reference TRBV28 and TRBJ2-3, the CDR3 gives the full variable domain: DVKVTQSSRYLVKRTGEKVFLECVQDMDHENMFWYRQDPGLGLRLIYFSYDVKMKEKGDIPEGYSVSREKKERFSLILESASTNQTSMYLCASSSARRTDTQYFGPGTRLTVL.

The gene calls are TRBV7-8 and TRBJ2-7; 9 bases are shared with TRBD2. Germline CDR1 reads SGHVS; CDR2 reads FQNEAQ. With 5 bases clipped from V and 0 bases from J, the junction kept 5 bases outside the gene matches. This CDR3 has 15 amino acids. CDR3 bases: TGTGCCAGCAGCCCCTGGACTAGCGACTCCTACGAGCAGTACTTC. Translation: CASSPWTSDSYEQYF.

This clone was seen a single time. This chain joins TRBV7-2 and TRBJ1-4; 9 positions match TRBD1. Trimming took 6 bases from V and 5 from J; bases not matched to a gene: 16. Germline-derived CDR1 and CDR2 are SGHTA and FQGNSA. The CDR3 runs 18 residues. The CDR3 DNA reads TGTGCCAGCAGTTTAAGTCCGGGACAGGGCACACTAAATGAAAAACTGTTTTTT. Protein: CASSLSPGQGTLNEKLFF.

V usage is TRBV12-5 and J usage is TRBJ1-1, with D uncertain. V lost 6 bases, J lost 4 bases, and 12 bases lay in between. CDR1 LGHNT and CDR2 FRNRAP come from the germline V gene. This CDR3 contains 13 residues. CDR3 sequence reads: CASGPSTGTEAFF. DNA for the CDR3: TGTGCTAGTGGCCCCAGTACGGGCACTGAAGCTTTCTTT.

The chain employs TRBV18 and TRBJ2-1, with TRBD2 as a possible D gene (5 bases). From germline, CDR1 is KGHSH and CDR2 LQKENI. V was pared by 6 bases and J by 3 bases, with 9 bases between. The CDR3 runs 13 residues. The CDR3 region is CASSSDYYNEQFF. CDR3 coding DNA: TGTGCCAGCTCTTCTGACTACTACAATGAGCAGTTCTTC.

This clone was counted once. V usage is TRBV11-2 and J usage is TRBJ2-7; 7 nucleotides agree with TRBD2. CDR1 is SGHAT, CDR2 FQNNGV, per germline. V lost 4 bases, J lost 6 bases, and 3 bases stayed unmatched. The CDR3 consists of 12 residues. CDR3 region: CASSWTSSEQYF. Written as DNA, the CDR3 is TGTGCCAGCAGCTGGACTAGTTCCGAGCAGTACTTC. Looking up the rest from reference TRBV11-2 and TRBJ2-7 gives the full variable domain: EAGVAQSPRYKIIEKRQSVAFWCNPISGHATLYWYQQILGQGPKLLIQFQNNGVVDDSQLPKDRFSAERLKGVDSTLKIQPAKLEDSAVYLCASSWTSSEQYFGPGTRLTVT.

The chain employs TRBV7-9 and TRBJ2-1; TRBD2 agrees at 8 bases. The J segment lost 1 base and the V segment lost 4 bases, leaving 3 bases of the junction unmatched. The germline CDR1 and CDR2 sequences are SEHNR and FQNEAQ (reference sequence). This CDR3 region has 15 residues. CDR3 residues: CASSSGLASYNEQFF. The CDR3 coding sequence is TGTGCCAGCAGCTCCGGACTAGCTTCCTACAATGAGCAGTTCTTC.

The V call is TRBV10-2, the J call TRBJ2-5, with a tentative D call TRBD1 (6 bases). Germline CDR1 WSHSY, CDR2 SAAADI. Trimming took off 8 bases at V and 3 bases at J, with 13 bases between the two ends. The CDR3 contains 13 residues. The CDR3: CASQGLIEETQYF. CDR3 DNA: TGCGCCAGCCAGGGGCTTATTGAAGAGACCCAGTACTTC.

V usage is TRBV19 and J usage is TRBJ1-2; 10 bases are a match to TRBD1. CDR1 is LNHDA, CDR2 SQIVND, per germline (reference sequence). This CDR3 contains 16 residues. Germline trimming cut 8 bases from V and 1 base from J; bases unmatched to any gene: 10. In DNA, the CDR3 is TGTGCCAGTTCGAGTGGGACAGGGGACGGTAACTATGGCTACACCTTC. It translates to CASSSGTGDGNYGYTF. Looking up the rest from reference TRBV19 and TRBJ1-2 gives the full variable domain: DGGITQSPKYLFRKEGQNVTLSCEQNLNHDAMYWYRQDPGQGLRLIYYSQIVNDFQKGDIAEGYSVSREKKESFPLTVTSAQKNPTAFYLCASSSGTGDGNYGYTFGSGTRLTVV.

This clone was picked up one time. This rearrangement joins TRBV6-5 to TRBJ2-3; 8 bases match TRBD2. Germline CDR1 reads MNHEY; CDR2 reads SVGAGI. The V segment lost 7 bases and the J segment 2 bases; nucleotides outside the gene matches: 5. The CDR3 is made up of 14 amino acids. The CDR3 spells CASKDSGVTDTQYF. As DNA, the CDR3 is TGTGCCAGCAAGGATAGCGGGGTCACAGATACGCAGTATTTT.

The chain uses TRBV2 and TRBJ1-5; unclear D gene. Trimming shortened V by 6 bases and J by 0 bases, and 6 bases separated the two germline ends. Germline CDR1 and CDR2: SNHLY and FYNNEI. The CDR3 has 13 amino acids. The CDR3 sequence is CASSQNSNQPQHF. CDR3 nucleotide sequence: TGTGCCAGCAGCCAGAATAGCAATCAGCCCCAGCATTTT.

The CDR3 loop is CASSFIGYTF. The CDR3 coding sequence is TGTGCCAGCAGTTTCATTGGCTACACCTTC. This rearrangement joins TRBV6-5 to TRBJ1-2; D is unclear. In germline, CDR1 is MNHEY, CDR2 SVGAGI. The CDR3 length is 10 residues. V lost 4 bases and J 7 bases, leaving 4 bases between the germline ends.

This clone was seen once. This sequence joins TRBV3-1 (or the pseudogene TRBV3-2) and TRBJ2-1, with 7 bases matching TRBD2. Trimming took 1 base from V and 4 from J; bases not matched to a gene: 10. The CDR3 sequence is 17 residues long. The germline gives CDR1 LGHDT, CDR2 YNNKEL (reference sequence). CDR3 coding DNA: TGTGCCAGCAGCCAAGGTCGAGGAACGGGGGGATACAATGAGCAGTTCTTC. It codes for CASSQGRGTGGYNEQFF.

The chain carries TRBV5-4 and TRBJ2-2, with 8 bases matching TRBD2. The CDR3 is made up of 16 amino acids. Germline assignment: CDR1 SGHNT and CDR2 YYREEE (reference sequence). Trimming cost V 0 bases and J 2 bases; bases outside gene matches: 3. DNA for the CDR3: TGTGCCAGCAGCTTGGAATTAGCGGGAAACACCGGGGAGCTGTTTTTT. Translation gives CASSLELAGNTGELFF.

The gene calls are TRBV10-2 and TRBJ2-1, with 14 bases lining up with TRBD2. The J segment lost 9 bases and the V segment lost 2 bases, leaving 6 bases of the junction unmatched. CDR1 and CDR2 (germline): WSHSY, SAAADI. The CDR3 consists of 16 residues. The CDR3 sequence: CASSEQTSGRAGEQFF. DNA of the CDR3: TGCGCCAGCAGTGAGCAGACTAGCGGGAGGGCAGGTGAGCAGTTCTTC.

The chain is built from TRBV9 and TRBJ2-7, with 11 bases aligning to TRBD1. The CDR3 has 15 residues. The germline V gene encodes CDR1 SGDLS and CDR2 YYNGEE. Trimming removed 4 bases from V and 0 bases from J; junction bases left unmatched: 3. DNA of the CDR3: TGTGCCAGCAGCCACGGGACAGGGGGCTCCTACGAGCAGTACTTC. As protein: CASSHGTGGSYEQYF.

In this sample, this clone turned up once. The chain recombines TRBV29-1 with TRBJ2-3, with 7 bases that match TRBD1. Germline loops: CDR1 SQVTM, CDR2 ANQGSEA. The length of the CDR3 is 13 residues. V lost 7 bases, J lost 4 bases, and 8 bases stayed unmatched. CDR3 coding DNA: TGCAGCGCACGGGAAACAGGGGCAGATACGCAGTATTTT. Translation: CSARETGADTQYF.

The genes are TRBV6-5 and TRBJ2-1; TRBD2 aligns across 11 bases. With 1 base clipped from V and 5 bases from J, the junction kept 4 bases outside the gene matches. Germline V gene lookup returns CDR1 MNHEY and CDR2 SVGAGI. The CDR3 is made up of 16 amino acids. The CDR3 here is CASSYWASGRNNEQFF. CDR3 DNA sequence: TGTGCCAGCAGTTACTGGGCTAGCGGGAGGAACAATGAGCAGTTCTTC.

V usage is TRBV15 and J usage is TRBJ2-1; 9 bases match TRBD1. The V segment lost 11 bases and the J segment 6 bases; nucleotides outside the gene matches: 8. Germline-derived CDR1 and CDR2 are LNHNV and YYDKDF (reference sequence). CDR3 size: 13 residues. The CDR3 sequence is CAAGTGYGNEQFF. In DNA, the CDR3 is TGTGCCGCCGGGACAGGGTACGGCAATGAGCAGTTCTTC.

In its sample, this clone was seen once. This chain links TRBV2 with TRBJ1-4; the D gene is possibly TRBD1 (6 bases). CDR3 length equals 14 residues. Germline CDR1 reads SNHLY; CDR2 reads FYNNEI. Between the trimmed V and J ends, which lost 8 bases and 7 bases, there was a span of 17 bases. CDR3 coding DNA: TGTGCCAGCTCTTTAAGGGGGGGCATTGAAAAACTGTTTTTT. It yields the protein CASSLRGGIEKLFF.

The chain has TRBV28 and TRBJ2-3; no definite D call. Germline CDR1 is MDHEN and CDR2 is SYDVKM. The V and J ends lost 7 bases and 0 bases respectively, with 14 bases between them. CDR3 length: 15 residues. CDR3 nucleotide sequence: TGTGCCAGCACCATGGTTGCTATTAGCACAGATACGCAGTATTTT. Residues: CASTMVAISTDTQYF.

The chain uses TRBV3-1 (or the pseudogene TRBV3-2) and TRBJ2-1; TRBD1 aligns across 7 bases. Germline assignment: CDR1 LGHDT and CDR2 YNNKEL (reference sequence). CDR3 size: 12 residues. The V segment lost 6 bases and the J segment 7 bases; nucleotides outside the gene matches: 3. The CDR3 sequence is CASSNRGNEQFF. The CDR3 DNA is TGTGCCAGCAGTAACAGGGGAAATGAGCAGTTCTTC.

Turning to this clone: Other DNA sequences in the same sample also yield this CDR3. This rearrangement joins TRBV5-1 to TRBJ1-5; D remains ambiguous. The V end lost 0 bases, the J end lost 2 bases, and 6 bases lay between the germline ends. The CDR3 runs 14 residues. CDR1 is SGHRS, CDR2 YFSETQ, per germline. The CDR3 loop is CASSLEGGNQPQHF. In DNA, the CDR3 is TGCGCCAGCAGCTTGGAGGGAGGCAATCAGCCCCAGCATTTT.

This sequence joins TRBV7-9 and TRBJ2-3; D might be TRBD1 (6 bases). The CDR3 is 14 amino acids. Germline-derived CDR1 and CDR2 are SEHNR and FQNEAQ (reference sequence). V dropped 8 bases and J dropped 3 bases, with 15 bases sitting between them. The CDR3 coding sequence is TGTGCCAGCTCTGAGTACAGGGAAACAGATACGCAGTATTTT. This codes for CASSEYRETDTQYF.

In its sample, this clone was seen a few times. V gene TRBV28 combines with J gene TRBJ1-4; 11 nucleotides agree with TRBD1. The V segment lost 5 bases and the J segment 6 bases; nucleotides outside the gene matches: 8. Germline CDR1 and CDR2: MDHEN and SYDVKM. The CDR3 extends over 16 amino acids. The CDR3 here is CASSPHGQGADEKLFF. DNA for the CDR3: TGTGCCAGCAGTCCCCATGGACAGGGGGCAGATGAAAAACTGTTTTTT.

The J gene is TRBJ2-5, the V gene TRBV7-2, with D possibly TRBD2 on 6 matching bases. This CDR3 contains 13 residues. Germline V lookup: CDR1 SGHTA, CDR2 FQGNSA. The ends were cut back, 5 bases at V and 1 base at J, with 8 bases in the middle. The CDR3 DNA sequence: TGTGCCAGCAGCCGGGACTTCCAAGAGACCCAGTACTTC. Translation: CASSRDFQETQYF.